This section outlines one T cell receptor (beta chain) sequence together with its context. Its antigen is as yet unknown. MiXCR, run by TCRdb on the reads, gives a single entry per CDR3 protein. The sample has around 630,000 distinct CDR3 sequences; 20% to 25% are singletons. These data are taken from a study of T cell repertoires in cytomegalovirus infection. Across the study: Public TCR beta signatures provided an indication of both CMV infection and a matching HLA type. Regarding the study as a whole: It was HLA-C-restricted CMV-specific TCR beta clonotypes that dominated the response ex vivo. Accumulated public TCR beta family frequency recognized individuals carrying CMV together with the relevant HLA.

CDR1 and CDR2 (germline): DFQATT, SNEGSKA (reference sequence). The CDR3 runs to 15 residues. V shed 6 bases and J 4 bases; nucleotides not matched to a gene: 12. Source material: CD8+ T cells from PBMCs. The sequence came from a human donor in good health (CMV status not recorded). Some clones in this sample may be carry-over from other donors' samples. The gene calls are TRBV20-1 and TRBJ2-3; 8 bases align to TRBD1. CDR3: CSAPTGRGRSDTQYF. The CDR3 DNA is TGCAGTGCCCCGACGGGCAGGGGGCGTTCAGATACGCAGTATTTT.